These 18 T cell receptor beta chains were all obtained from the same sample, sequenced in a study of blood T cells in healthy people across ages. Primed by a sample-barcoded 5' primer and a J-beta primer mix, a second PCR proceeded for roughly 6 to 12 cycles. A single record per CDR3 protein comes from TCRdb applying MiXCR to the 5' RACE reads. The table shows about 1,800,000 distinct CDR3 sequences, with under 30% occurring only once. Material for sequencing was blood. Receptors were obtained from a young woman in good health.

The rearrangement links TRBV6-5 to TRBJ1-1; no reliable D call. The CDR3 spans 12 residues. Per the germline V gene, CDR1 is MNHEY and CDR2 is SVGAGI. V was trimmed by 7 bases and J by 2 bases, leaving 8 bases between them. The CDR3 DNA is TGTGCCAGCACCTCCTTAAACACTGAAGCTTTCTTT. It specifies CASTSLNTEAFF.

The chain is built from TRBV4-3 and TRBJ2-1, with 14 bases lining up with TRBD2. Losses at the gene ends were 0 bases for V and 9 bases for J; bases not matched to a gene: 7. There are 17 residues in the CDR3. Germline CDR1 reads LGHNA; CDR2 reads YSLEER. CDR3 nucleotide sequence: TGCGCCAGCAGCCAAGACCAGGGACTAGCGGGAGCGACTGAGCAGTTCTTC. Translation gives CASSQDQGLAGATEQFF.

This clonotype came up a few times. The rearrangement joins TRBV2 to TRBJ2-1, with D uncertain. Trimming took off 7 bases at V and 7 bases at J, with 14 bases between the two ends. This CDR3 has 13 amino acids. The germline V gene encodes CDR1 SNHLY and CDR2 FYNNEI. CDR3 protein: CASKSFWGNEQFF. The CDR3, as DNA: TGTGCCAGCAAGAGTTTCTGGGGTAATGAGCAGTTCTTC.

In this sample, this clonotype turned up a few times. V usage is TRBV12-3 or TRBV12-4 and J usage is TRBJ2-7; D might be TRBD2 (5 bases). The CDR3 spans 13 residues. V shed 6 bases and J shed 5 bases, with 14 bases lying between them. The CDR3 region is CASSTNRENEQYF. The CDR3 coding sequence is TGTGCCAGCAGCACAAACCGGGAAAACGAGCAGTACTTC.

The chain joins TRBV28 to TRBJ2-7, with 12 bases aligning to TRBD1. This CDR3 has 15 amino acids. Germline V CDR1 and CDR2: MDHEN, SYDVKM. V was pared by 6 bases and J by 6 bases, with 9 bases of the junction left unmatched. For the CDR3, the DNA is TGTGCCAGCAGCTCCATGGGACAGGGGGCCGGCGAGCAGTACTTC. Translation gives CASSSMGQGAGEQYF.

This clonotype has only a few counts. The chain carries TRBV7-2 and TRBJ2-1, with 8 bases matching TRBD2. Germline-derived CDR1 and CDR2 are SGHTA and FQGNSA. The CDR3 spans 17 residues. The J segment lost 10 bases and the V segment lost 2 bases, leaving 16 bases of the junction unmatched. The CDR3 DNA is TGTGCCAGCAGCTTAAGGCCGGGGGGGTCGAATATGAGGGAGCAGTTCTTC. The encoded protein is CASSLRPGGSNMREQFF.

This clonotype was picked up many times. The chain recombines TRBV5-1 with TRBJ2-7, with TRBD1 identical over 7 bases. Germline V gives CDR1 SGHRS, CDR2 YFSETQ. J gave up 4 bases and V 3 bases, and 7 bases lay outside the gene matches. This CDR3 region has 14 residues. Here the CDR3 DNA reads TGCGCCAGCAGCTCGGGACAGCCCCCATACGAGCAGTACTTC. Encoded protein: CASSSGQPPYEQYF.

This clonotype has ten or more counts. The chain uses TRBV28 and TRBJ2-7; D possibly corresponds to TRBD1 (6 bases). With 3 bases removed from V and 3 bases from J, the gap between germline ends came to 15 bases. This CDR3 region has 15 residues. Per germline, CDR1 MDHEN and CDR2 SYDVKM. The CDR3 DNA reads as TGTGCCAGCAGTTTCGCGGACAGAGAAGGCTACGAGCAGTACTTC. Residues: CASSFADREGYEQYF.

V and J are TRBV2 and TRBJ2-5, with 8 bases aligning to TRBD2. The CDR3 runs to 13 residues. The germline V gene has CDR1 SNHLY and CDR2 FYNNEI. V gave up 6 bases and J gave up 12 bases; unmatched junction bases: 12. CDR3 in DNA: TGTGCCAGCAGGGGGACTAGTGAGACAACCGAGTACTTC. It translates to CASRGTSETTEYF.

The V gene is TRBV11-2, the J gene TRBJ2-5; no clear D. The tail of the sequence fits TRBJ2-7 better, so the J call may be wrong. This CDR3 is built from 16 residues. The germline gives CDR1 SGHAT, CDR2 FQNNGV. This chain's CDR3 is CASSLGSYRNFHEQYF. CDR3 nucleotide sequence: TGTGCCAGCAGCTTAGGGAGCTATCGGAATTTCCACGAGCAGTACTTC.

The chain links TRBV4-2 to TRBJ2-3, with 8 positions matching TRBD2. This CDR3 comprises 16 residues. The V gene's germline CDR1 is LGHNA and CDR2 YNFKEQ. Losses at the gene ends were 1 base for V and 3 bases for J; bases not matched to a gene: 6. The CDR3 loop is CASSQVPGGETDTQYF. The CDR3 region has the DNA TGTGCCAGCAGCCAAGTACCGGGGGGGGAAACAGATACGCAGTATTTT.

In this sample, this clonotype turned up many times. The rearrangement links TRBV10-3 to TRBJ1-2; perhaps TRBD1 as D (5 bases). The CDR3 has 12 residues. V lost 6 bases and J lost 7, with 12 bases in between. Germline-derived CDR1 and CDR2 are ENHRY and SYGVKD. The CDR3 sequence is CAIRGDSSGYTF. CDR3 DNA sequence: TGTGCCATCAGGGGGGATAGCTCTGGCTACACCTTC.

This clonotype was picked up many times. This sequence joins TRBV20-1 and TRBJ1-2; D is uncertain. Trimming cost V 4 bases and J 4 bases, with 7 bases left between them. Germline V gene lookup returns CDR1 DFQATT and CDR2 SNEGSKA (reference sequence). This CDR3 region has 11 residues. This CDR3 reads CSAIQAYGYTF. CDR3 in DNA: TGCAGTGCTATTCAGGCCTATGGCTACACCTTC.

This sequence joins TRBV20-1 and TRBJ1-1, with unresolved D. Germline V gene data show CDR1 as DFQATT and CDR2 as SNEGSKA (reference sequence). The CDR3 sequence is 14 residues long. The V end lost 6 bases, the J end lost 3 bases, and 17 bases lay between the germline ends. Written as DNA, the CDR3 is TGCAGTGCAAGACCCCATGATGAGGACACTGAAGCTTTCTTT. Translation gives CSARPHDEDTEAFF.

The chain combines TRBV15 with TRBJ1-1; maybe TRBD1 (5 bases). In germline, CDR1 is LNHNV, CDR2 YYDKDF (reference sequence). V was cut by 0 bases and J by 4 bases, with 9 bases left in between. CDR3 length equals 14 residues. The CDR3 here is CATSRDIGGTEAFF. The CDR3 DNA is TGTGCCACCAGCAGAGATATCGGGGGCACTGAAGCTTTCTTT.

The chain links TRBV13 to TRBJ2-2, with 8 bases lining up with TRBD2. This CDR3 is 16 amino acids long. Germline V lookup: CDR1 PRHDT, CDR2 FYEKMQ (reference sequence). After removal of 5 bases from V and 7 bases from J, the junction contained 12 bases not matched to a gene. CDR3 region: CASSPRGTRVVGELFF. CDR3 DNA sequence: TGTGCCAGCAGCCCCCGCGGGACTAGAGTCGTCGGGGAGCTGTTTTTT.

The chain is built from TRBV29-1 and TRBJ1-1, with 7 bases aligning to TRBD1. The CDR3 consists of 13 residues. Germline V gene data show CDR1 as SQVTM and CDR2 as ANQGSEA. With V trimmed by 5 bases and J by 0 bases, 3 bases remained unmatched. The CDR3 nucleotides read TGCAGCGTTTACAGGGGATTGAACACTGAAGCTTTCTTT. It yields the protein CSVYRGLNTEAFF.

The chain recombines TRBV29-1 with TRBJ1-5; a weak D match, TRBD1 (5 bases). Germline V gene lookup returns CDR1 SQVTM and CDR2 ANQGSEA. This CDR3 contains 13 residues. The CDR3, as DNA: TGCAGGGGGGACGCGGATAGCAATCAGCCCCAGCATTTT. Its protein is CRGDADSNQPQHF.